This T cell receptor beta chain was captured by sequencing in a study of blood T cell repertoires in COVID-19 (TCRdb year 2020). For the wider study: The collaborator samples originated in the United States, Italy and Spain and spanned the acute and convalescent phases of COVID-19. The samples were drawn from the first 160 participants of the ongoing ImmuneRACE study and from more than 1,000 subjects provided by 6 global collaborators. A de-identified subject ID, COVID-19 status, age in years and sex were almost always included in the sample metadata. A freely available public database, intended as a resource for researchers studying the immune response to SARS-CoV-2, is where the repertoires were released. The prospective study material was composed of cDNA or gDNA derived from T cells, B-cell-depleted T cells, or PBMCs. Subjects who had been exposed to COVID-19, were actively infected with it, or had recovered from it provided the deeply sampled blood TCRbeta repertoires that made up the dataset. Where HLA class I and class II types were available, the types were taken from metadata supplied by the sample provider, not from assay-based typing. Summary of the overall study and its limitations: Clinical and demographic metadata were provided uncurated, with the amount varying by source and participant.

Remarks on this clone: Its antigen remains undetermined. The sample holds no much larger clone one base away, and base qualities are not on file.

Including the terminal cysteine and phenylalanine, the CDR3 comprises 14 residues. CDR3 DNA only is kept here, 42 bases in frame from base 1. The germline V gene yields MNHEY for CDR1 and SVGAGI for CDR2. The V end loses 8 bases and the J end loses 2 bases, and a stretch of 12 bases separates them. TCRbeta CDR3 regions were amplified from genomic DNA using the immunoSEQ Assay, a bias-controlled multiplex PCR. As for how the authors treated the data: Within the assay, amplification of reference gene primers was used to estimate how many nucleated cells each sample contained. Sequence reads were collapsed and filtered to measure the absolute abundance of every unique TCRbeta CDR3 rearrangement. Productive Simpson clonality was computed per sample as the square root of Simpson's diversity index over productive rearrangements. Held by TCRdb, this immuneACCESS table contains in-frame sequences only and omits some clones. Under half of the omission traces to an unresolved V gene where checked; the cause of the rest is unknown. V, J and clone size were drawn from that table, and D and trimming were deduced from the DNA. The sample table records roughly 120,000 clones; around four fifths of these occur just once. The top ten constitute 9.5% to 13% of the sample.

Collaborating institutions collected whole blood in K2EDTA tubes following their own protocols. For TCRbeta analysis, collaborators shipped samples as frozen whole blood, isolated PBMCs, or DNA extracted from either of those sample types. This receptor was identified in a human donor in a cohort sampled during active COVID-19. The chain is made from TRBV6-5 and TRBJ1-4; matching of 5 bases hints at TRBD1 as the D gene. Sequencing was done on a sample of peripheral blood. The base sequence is TGTGCCAGCGGCCTGACAGTCACTAATGAAAAACTGTTTTTT. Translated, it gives CASGLTVTNEKLFF.